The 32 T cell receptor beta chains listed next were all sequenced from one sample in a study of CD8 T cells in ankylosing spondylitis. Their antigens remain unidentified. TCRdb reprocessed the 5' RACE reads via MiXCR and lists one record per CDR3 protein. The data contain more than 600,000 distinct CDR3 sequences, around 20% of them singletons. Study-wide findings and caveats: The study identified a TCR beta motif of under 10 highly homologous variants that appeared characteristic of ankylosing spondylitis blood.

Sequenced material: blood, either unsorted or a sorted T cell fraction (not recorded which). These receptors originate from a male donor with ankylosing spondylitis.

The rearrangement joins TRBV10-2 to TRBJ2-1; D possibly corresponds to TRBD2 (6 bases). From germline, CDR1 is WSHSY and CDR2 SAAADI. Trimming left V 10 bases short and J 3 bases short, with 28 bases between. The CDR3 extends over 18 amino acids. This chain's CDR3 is CATFPGGSPVLFYNEQFF. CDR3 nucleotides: TGCGCCACCTTCCCCGGGGGATCGCCGGTACTTTTCTACAATGAGCAGTTCTTC.

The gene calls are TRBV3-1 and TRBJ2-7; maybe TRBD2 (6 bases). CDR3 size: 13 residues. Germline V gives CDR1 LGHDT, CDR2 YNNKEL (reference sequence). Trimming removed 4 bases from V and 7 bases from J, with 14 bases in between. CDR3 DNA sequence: TGTGCCAGCAGCCGAAAGCTTGGGGGGGAGCAGTACTTC. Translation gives CASSRKLGGEQYF.

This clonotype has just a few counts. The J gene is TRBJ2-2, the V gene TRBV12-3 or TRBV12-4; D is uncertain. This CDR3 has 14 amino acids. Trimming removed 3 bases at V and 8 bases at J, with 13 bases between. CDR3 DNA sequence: TGTGCCAGCAGTTTCAGGACCCCCAGGGGGGAGCTGTTTTTT. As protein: CASSFRTPRGELFF.

The CDR3 loop reads CASSVRGVSYNEQFF. For the CDR3, the DNA is TGTGCCAGCAGCGTACGGGGGGTTTCCTACAATGAGCAGTTCTTC. The chain recombines TRBV9 with TRBJ2-1, with 7 bases fitting TRBD2. Germline CDR1 SGDLS, CDR2 YYNGEE. V lost 1 base to trimming and J lost 1 base; unmatched junction nucleotides: 2. The CDR3 is 15 residues long.

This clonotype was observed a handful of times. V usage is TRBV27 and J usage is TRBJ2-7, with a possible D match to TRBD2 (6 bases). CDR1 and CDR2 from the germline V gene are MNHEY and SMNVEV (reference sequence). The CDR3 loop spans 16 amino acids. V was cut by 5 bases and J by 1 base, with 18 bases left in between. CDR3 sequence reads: CASSPRTRGGSYEQYF. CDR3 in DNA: TGTGCCAGCAGTCCCCGAACCCGGGGAGGTTCCTACGAGCAGTACTTC.

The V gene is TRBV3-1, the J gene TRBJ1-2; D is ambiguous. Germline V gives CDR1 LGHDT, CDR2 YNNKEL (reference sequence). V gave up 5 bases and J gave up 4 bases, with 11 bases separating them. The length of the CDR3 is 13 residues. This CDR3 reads CASSVAITYGYTF. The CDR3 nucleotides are TGTGCCAGCAGCGTTGCGATCACCTATGGCTACACCTTC.

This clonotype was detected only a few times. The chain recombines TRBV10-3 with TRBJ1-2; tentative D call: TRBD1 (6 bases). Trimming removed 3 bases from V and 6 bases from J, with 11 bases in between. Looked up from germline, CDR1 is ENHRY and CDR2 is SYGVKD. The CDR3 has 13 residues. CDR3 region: CAISEQGGDGYTF. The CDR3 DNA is TGTGCCATCAGTGAACAGGGTGGCGATGGCTACACCTTC.

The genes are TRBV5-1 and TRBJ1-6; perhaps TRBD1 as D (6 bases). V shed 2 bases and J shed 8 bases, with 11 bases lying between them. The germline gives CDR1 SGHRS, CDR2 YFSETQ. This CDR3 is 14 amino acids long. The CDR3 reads CASSFGRTDSPLHF. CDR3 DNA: TGCGCCAGCAGCTTTGGACGGACAGATTCACCCCTCCACTTT.

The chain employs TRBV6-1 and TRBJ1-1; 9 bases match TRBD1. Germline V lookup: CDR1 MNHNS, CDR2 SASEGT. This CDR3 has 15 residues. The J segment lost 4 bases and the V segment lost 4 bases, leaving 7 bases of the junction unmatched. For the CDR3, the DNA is TGTGCCAGCAGTGCATCAACAGGGGGCATCACTGAAGCTTTCTTT. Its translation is CASSASTGGITEAFF.

The CDR3 spells CASSMTGSSYEQYF. CDR3 in DNA: TGTGCCAGTAGTATGACGGGAAGCTCCTACGAGCAGTACTTC. The chain recombines TRBV19 with TRBJ2-7; possible D gene TRBD2, 5 bases. This CDR3 is 14 amino acids long. In germline, CDR1 is LNHDA, CDR2 SQIVND (reference sequence). Trimming left V 3 bases short and J 0 bases short, with 9 bases between.

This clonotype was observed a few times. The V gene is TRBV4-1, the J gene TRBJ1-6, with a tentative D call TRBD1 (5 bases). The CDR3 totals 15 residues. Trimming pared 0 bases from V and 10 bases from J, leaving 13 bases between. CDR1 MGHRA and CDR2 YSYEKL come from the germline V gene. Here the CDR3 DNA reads TGCGCCAGCAGCCAAGAGGGGGGAGGAAGCTCACCCCTCCACTTT. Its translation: CASSQEGGGSSPLHF.

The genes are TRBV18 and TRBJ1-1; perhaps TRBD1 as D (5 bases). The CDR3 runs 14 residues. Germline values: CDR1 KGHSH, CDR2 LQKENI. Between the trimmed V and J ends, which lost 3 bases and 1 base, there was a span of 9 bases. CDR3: CASSPGLSNTEAFF. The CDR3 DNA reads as TGTGCCAGCTCACCGGGGCTTTCGAACACTGAAGCTTTCTTT.

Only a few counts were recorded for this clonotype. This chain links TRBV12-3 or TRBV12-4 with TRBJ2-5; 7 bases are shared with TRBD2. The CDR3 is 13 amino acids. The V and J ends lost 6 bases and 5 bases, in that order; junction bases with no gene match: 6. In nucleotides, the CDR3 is TGTGCCAGCAGCCACCTAGCGGAGGAGACCCAGTACTTC. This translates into CASSHLAEETQYF.

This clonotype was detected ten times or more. The CDR3 sequence is CAISYRGGTEAFF. The DNA for the CDR3 is TGTGCCATCAGTTACAGGGGAGGCACTGAAGCTTTCTTT. V gene TRBV10-3 combines with J gene TRBJ1-1; 7 nucleotides line up with TRBD1. Losses at the gene ends were 5 bases for V and 4 bases for J; bases not matched to a gene: 4. CDR3 size: 13 residues. Germline V gives CDR1 ENHRY, CDR2 SYGVKD.

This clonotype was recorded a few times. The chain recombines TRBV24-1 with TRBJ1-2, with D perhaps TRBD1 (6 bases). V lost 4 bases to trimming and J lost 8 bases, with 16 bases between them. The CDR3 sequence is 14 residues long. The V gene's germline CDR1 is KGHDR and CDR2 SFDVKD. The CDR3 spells CATSDYRTVKGYTF. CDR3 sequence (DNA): TGTGCCACCAGTGACTATAGGACAGTGAAAGGCTACACCTTC.

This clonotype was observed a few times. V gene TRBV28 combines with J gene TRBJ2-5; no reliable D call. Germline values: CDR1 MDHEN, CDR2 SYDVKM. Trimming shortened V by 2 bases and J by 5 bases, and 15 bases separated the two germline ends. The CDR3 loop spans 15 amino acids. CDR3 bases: TGTGCCAGCAGTTTAAGCTGGGGTCGAACGGAGACCCAGTACTTC. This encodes CASSLSWGRTETQYF.

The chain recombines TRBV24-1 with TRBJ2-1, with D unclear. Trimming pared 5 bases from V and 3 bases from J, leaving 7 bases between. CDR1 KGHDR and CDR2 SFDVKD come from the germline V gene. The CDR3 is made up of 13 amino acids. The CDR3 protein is CATSGLYYNEQFF. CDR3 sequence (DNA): TGTGCCACCAGTGGCCTTTACTACAATGAGCAGTTCTTC.

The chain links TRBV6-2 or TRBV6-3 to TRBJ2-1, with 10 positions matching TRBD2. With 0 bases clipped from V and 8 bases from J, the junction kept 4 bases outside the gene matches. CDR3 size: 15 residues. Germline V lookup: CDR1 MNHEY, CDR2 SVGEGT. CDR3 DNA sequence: TGTGCCAGCAGTTACTCAGCGGGAGGGCCCTATGAGCAGTTCTTC. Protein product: CASSYSAGGPYEQFF.

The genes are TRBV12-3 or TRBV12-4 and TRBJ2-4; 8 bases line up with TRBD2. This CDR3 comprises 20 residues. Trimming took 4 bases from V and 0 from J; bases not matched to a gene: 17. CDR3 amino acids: CASSSKTSDSRSLAKNIQYF. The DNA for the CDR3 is TGTGCCAGCAGTTCGAAGACTAGCGATTCACGAAGCCTAGCCAAAAACATTCAGTACTTC.

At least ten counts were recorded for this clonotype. The CDR3 region has the DNA TGCGCCAGCAGCCTGGGACTAGCCGAGTTCTTC. Protein: CASSLGLAEFF. The chain couples TRBV5-1 to TRBJ2-1, with 9 bases aligning to TRBD2. CDR1 is SGHRS, CDR2 YFSETQ, per germline. Trimming took 4 bases from V and 14 from J; bases not matched to a gene: 4. The CDR3 spans 11 residues.

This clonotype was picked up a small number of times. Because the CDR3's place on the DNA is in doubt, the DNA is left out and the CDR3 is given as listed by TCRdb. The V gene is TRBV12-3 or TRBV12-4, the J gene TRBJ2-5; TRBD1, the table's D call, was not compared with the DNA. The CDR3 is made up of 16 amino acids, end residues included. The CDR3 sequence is CASSFGAGGLWETQYF.

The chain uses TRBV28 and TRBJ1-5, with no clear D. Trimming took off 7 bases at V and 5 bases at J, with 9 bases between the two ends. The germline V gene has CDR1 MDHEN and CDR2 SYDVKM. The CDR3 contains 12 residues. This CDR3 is CASTSPYQPQHF. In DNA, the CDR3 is TGTGCCAGCACCTCTCCATATCAGCCCCAGCATTTT.

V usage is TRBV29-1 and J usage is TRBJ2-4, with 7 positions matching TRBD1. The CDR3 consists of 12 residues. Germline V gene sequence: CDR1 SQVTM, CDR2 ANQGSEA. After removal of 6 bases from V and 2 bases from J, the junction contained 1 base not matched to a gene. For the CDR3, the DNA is TGCAGCGTGGGACAGACCAAAAACATTCAGTACTTC. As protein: CSVGQTKNIQYF. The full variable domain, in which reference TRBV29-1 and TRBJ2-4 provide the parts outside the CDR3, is SAVISQKPSRDICQRGTSLTIQCQVDSQVTMMFWYRQQPGQSLTLIATANQGSEATYESGFVIDKFPISRPNLTFSTLTVSNMSPEDSSIYLCSVGQTKNIQYFGAGTRLSVL.

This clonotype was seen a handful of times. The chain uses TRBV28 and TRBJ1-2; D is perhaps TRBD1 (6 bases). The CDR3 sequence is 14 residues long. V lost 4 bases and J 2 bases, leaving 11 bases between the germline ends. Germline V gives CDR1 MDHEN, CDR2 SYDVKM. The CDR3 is CASSYPDSNYGYTF. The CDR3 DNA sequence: TGTGCCAGCAGTTACCCGGACAGCAACTATGGCTACACCTTC.

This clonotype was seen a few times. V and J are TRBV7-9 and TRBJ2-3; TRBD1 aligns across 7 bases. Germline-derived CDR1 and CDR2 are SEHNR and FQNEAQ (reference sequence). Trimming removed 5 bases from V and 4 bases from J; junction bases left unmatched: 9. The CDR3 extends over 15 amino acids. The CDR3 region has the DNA TGTGCCAGCAGCCTAGGAGAGGGGGCCGCAGATACGCAGTATTTT. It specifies CASSLGEGAADTQYF. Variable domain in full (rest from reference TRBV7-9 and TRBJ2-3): DTGVSQNPRHKITKRGQNVTFRCDPISEHNRLYWYRQTLGQGPEFLTYFQNEAQLEKSRLLSDRFSAERPKGSFSTLEIQRTEQGDSAMYLCASSLGEGAADTQYFGPGTRLTVL.

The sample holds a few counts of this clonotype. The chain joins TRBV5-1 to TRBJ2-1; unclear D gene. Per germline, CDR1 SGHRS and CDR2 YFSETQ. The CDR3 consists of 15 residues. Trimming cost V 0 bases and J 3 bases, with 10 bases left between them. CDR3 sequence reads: CASSLARNSYNEQFF. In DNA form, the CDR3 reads TGCGCCAGCAGCTTGGCCCGGAACAGCTACAATGAGCAGTTCTTC.

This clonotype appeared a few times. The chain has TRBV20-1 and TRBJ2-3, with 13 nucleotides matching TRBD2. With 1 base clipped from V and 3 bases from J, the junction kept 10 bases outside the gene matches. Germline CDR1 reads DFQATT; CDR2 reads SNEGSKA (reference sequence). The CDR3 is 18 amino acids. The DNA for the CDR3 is TGCAGTGCTAGAGGCCGGACTAGCGGGGGAGGGTGGACAGATACGCAGTATTTT. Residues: CSARGRTSGGGWTDTQYF.

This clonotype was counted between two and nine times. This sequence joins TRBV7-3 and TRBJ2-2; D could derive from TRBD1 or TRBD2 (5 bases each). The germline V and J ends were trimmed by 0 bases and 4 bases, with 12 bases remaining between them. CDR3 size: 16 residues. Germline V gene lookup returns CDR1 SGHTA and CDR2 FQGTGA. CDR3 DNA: TGTGCCAGCAGCTTAACCGTCGGGACGGGCACCGGGGAGCTGTTTTTT. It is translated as CASSLTVGTGTGELFF.

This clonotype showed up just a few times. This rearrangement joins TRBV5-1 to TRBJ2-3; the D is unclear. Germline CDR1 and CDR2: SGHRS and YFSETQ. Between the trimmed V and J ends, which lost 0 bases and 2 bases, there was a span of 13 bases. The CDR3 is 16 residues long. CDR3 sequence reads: CASSLGVTAYTDTQYF. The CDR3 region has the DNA TGCGCCAGCAGCTTGGGTGTCACAGCCTACACAGATACGCAGTATTTT.

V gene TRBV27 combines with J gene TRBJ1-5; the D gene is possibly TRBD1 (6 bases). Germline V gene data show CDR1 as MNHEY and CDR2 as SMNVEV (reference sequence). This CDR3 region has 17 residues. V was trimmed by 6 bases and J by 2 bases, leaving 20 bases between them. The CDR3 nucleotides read TGTGCCAGCAGACCCTCCGGGGGCAGCGAGGGCAATCAGCCCCAGCATTTT. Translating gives CASRPSGGSEGNQPQHF.

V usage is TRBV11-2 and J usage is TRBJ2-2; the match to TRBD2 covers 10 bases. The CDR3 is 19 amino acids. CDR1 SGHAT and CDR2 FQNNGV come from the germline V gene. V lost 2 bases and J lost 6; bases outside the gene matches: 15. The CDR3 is CASSLRTSGLLPKAGELFF. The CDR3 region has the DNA TGTGCCAGCAGCTTAAGGACTAGCGGATTACTCCCTAAGGCCGGGGAGCTGTTTTTT.

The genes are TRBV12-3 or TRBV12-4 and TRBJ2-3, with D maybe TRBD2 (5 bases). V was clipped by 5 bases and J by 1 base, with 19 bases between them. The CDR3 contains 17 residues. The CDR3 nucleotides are TGTGCCAGCAGTCCAGCGGACTCAATCCTTGGCACAGATACGCAGTATTTT. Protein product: CASSPADSILGTDTQYF.